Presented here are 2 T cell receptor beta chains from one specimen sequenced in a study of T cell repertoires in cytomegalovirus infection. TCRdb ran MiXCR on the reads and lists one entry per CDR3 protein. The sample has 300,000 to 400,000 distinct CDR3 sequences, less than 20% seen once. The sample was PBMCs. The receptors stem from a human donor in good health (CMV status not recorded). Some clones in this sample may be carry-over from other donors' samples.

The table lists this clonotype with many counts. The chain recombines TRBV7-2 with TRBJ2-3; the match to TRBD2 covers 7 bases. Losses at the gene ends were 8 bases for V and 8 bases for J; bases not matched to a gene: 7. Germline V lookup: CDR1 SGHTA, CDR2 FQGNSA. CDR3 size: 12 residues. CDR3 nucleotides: TGTGCCAGCGGGGGAGGGCCAGGTACGCAGTATTTT. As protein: CASGGGPGTQYF.

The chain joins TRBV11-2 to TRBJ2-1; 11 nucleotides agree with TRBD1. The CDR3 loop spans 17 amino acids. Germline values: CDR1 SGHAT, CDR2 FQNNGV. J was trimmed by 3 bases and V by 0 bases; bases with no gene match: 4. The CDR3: CASSLDPGQGVYNEQFF. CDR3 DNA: TGTGCCAGCAGCTTAGATCCGGGACAGGGGGTCTACAATGAGCAGTTCTTC.